This T cell receptor beta chain was documented in a study of human T cells and chemical hapten exposure. Study summary: Slight differences in pooled library volume were the main source of varying TCR yields across samples. Study-wide findings and caveats: Alopecia affected the donors, so their immune response may differ from healthy people's. Expanded TCRs made up significantly more big CDR3 similarity clusters than controls did.

This clonotype was counted a few times. Its antigen is currently unknown. TCRdb redid the calling of the RACE reads with MiXCR, one entry per CDR3 protein. Among 300,000 to 450,000 distinct CDR3 sequences listed, roughly 6% were seen once. CDR3 size: 14 residues. V was shortened by 8 bases and J by 2 bases, with 13 bases between the two germline ends. Germline assignment: CDR1 MNHNS and CDR2 SASEGT. The time point denotes: pre-sensitization, week 0. Sample treatment: therapeutic diphenylcyclopropenone sensitization with weekly scalp DPC. The chain carries TRBV6-1 and TRBJ2-4; the D gene could be TRBD1 or TRBD2 (5 bases each). This TCR was recovered from a woman in her late teens or twenties with alopecia areata. Some clones in this sample may be carry-over from other donors' samples. Material: whole blood, obtained in connection with sensitization to the hapten diphenylcyclopropenone (DPC). Here the CDR3 DNA reads TGTGCCAGCGCGTCTGGGGGTTCCAAAAACATTCAGTACTTC. Its translation: CASASGGSKNIQYF.